This TCR beta chain is from a study of blood T cell repertoires in COVID-19. How the authors handled the data: Cell counts per sample came from amplifying reference gene primers. The repertoire was sequenced with immunoSEQ multiplex PCR; TCRdb's copy has only in-frame clones and lacks some. That table supplies the V and J calls and clone size; D and trimming were determined from the DNA. In the table there are some 300,000 clones, 90% of which are singletons. The CDR3 loop spans 12 amino acids. J lost 1 base, V lost 7 bases, and 1 base had no gene match. Looked up from germline, CDR1 is SQVTM and CDR2 is ANQGSEA.

This TCR derives from a woman in her thirties or forties with COVID-19, enrolled during active disease. Material for sequencing was peripheral blood. The genes are TRBV29-1 and TRBJ2-3, with TRBD2 matching over 8 bases. CDR3 residues: CSGSGGTDTQYF. As DNA, the CDR3 is TGCAGCGGTAGCGGGGGCACAGATACGCAGTATTTT.